This is a list of T cell receptor beta chains from one sample in a study of blood T cell repertoires in COVID-19. Libraries were prepared by immunoSEQ multiplex PCR; TCRdb keeps only in-frame clonotypes and omits some of them. The sample shows 150,000 or so clones, about 91% of them seen only once. The sequenced sample was peripheral blood. These receptors came from a man between 50 and 59 years old with acute or convalescent COVID-19. Each CDR3 is given with its conserved first and last residue. D genes are given only for firm matches. Not every row has a clone size; where given, it reads once, few, many or a size class.

TRBJ2-1 | TRBV28 | - | - | CASTSPGFGLGPFF | TGTGCCAGCACCAGTCCGGGGTTCGGGCTAGGTCCGTTCTTC
TRBJ2-7 | TRBV12-2 | - | - | CASRFKGQGDPSYEQYF | TGTGCAAGTCGCTTTAAGGGACAGGGGGATCCCTCCTACGAGCAGTACTTC
TRBJ2-5 | TRBV7-3 | - | TRBD1 | CASSFGQGETQYF | TGTGCCAGCAGCTTCGGACAGGGAGAGACCCAGTACTTC
TRBJ2-1 | TRBV28 | - | TRBD2 | CASYTVGRRPDNEQFF | TGTGCCAGCTATACAGTCGGGAGGAGGCCAGACAATGAGCAGTTCTTC
TRBJ2-3 | TRBV7-2 | - | - | CASSPDWTDTQYF | TGTGCCAGCAGCCCCGACTGGACAGATACGCAGTATTTT
TRBJ2-1 | TRBV28 | - | TRBD1 | CASNLSRDRVLRGQFF | TGTGCCAGCAACTTGTCTCGGGACAGGGTATTAAGAGGGCAGTTCTTC
TRBJ1-5 | TRBV6-5 | - | - | CASSLGGGNQPQHF | TGTGCCAGCAGTCTGGGGGGGGGCAATCAGCCCCAGCATTTT
TRBJ1-1 | TRBV10-3 | - | - | CAIMRNTEAFF | TGTGCCATCATGAGGAACACTGAAGCTTTCTTT
TRBJ2-7 | TRBV5-1 | - | - | CASSLRNRGEQYF | TGCGCCAGCAGCTTAAGGAATCGAGGGGAGCAGTACTTC
TRBJ1-2 | TRBV5-1 | - | - | CASSLTGPRDGYTF | TGCGCCAGCAGCTTGACAGGACCAAGGGATGGCTACACCTTC
TRBJ2-7 | TRBV6-6 | - | - | CASSLPGLEQYF | TGTGCCAGCAGTTTACCGGGACTCGAGCAGTACTTC
TRBJ2-1 | TRBV4-1 | - | TRBD1 | CASSRRPGQGAYNEQFF | TGCGCCAGCAGCCGACGACCGGGACAGGGGGCTTACAATGAGCAGTTCTTC
TRBJ2-7 | TRBV14 | - | - | CASSFSGRGKAYEQYF | TGTGCCAGCAGCTTCTCCGGGCGGGGAAAAGCCTACGAGCAGTACTTC
TRBJ2-3 | TRBV27 | - | - | CASSLLGGGASTDTQYF | TGTGCCAGCAGCCTCCTGGGCGGAGGGGCGTCCACAGATACGCAGTATTTT
TRBJ2-1 | TRBV5-1 | - | TRBD2 | CASSLDGGGYNEQFF | TGCGCCAGCAGCTTGGATGGCGGGGGGTACAATGAGCAGTTCTTC
TRBJ1-6 | TRBV6-1 | once | TRBD1 | CASSEAQGARNSPLHF | TGTGCCAGCAGTGAAGCCCAGGGGGCGAGAAATTCACCCCTCCACTTT
TRBJ1-2 | TRBV7-9 | - | - | CASSLEGGTGYTF | TGTGCCAGCAGCTTAGAGGGAGGAACTGGCTACACCTTC
TRBJ1-5 | TRBV6-5 | once | - | CASNIQGYSNQPQHF | TGTGCCAGCAACATACAGGGATATAGCAATCAGCCCCAGCATTTT
TRBJ1-1 | TRBV20-1 | - | - | CSASQGFGTEAFF | TGCAGTGCTAGTCAGGGGTTCGGCACTGAAGCTTTCTTT
TRBJ2-7 | TRBV7-2 | - | - | CASSLRTISYEQYF | TGTGCCAGCAGCCTTCGTACTATCTCCTACGAGCAGTACTTC
TRBJ1-1 | TRBV7-9 | - | - | CASSSIGARGTEAFF | TGTGCCAGCAGCTCAATCGGGGCGCGGGGCACTGAAGCTTTCTTT
TRBJ1-5 | TRBV19 | once | - | CASSIVGDSNQPQHF | TGTGCCAGTAGTATAGTTGGAGATAGCAATCAGCCCCAGCATTTT
TRBJ1-2 | TRBV5-3 | once | - | CASSPAGNYGYTF | TGTGCCAGCTCACCCGCAGGCAACTATGGCTACACCTTC
TRBJ2-2 | TRBV7-2 | - | - | CASSLGLSAGELFF | TGTGCCAGCAGCTTAGGTCTTAGCGCCGGGGAGCTGTTTTTT
TRBJ2-7 | TRBV11-1 | few | - | CASSTNRAYEQYF | TGTGCCAGCAGCACCAACAGAGCCTACGAGCAGTACTTC
TRBJ2-1 | TRBV7-2 | - | TRBD2 | CASSLAAGAAYNEQFF | TGTGCCAGCAGCTTAGCAGCGGGAGCAGCTTACAATGAGCAGTTCTTC
TRBJ2-3 | TRBV18 | - | - | CASSPTEGVDTQYF | TGTGCCAGCTCACCGACAGAAGGAGTGGATACGCAGTATTTT
TRBJ1-1 | TRBV5-1 | - | - | CASRAGDATEAFF | TGCGCCAGCAGGGCAGGGGATGCCACTGAAGCTTTCTTT
TRBJ2-4 | TRBV28 | - | - | CASSITGSAKNIQYF | TGTGCCAGCAGTATTACAGGCTCCGCCAAAAACATTCAGTACTTC
TRBJ2-2 | TRBV3-1/TRBV3-2 | once | - | CASSPDRRPNTGELFF | TGTGCCAGCAGCCCCGACAGGAGACCGAACACCGGGGAGCTGTTTTTT
TRBJ1-2 | TRBV2 | - | - | CASSEVYSYGYTF | TGTGCCAGCAGTGAAGTGTATAGCTATGGCTACACCTTC
TRBJ2-7 | TRBV24-1 | - | - | CATALGGGSAGEQYF | TGTGCCACCGCTCTCGGCGGCGGATCAGCCGGGGAGCAGTACTTC
TRBJ2-1 | TRBV2 | - | - | CASKGEGNEQFF | TGTGCCAGCAAGGGGGAGGGCAATGAGCAGTTCTTC
TRBJ1-2 | TRBV2 | once | - | CASTRGLSYGYTF | TGTGCCAGCACCCGGGGACTTAGCTATGGCTACACCTTC
TRBJ2-2 | TRBV27 | - | TRBD2 | CASSLRLAGVTGELFF | TGTGCCAGCAGTTTACGACTAGCGGGCGTAACCGGGGAGCTGTTTTTT
TRBJ2-3 | TRBV5-1 | - | TRBD1 | CASSDTGGWGADTQYF | TGCGCCAGCAGCGACACAGGGGGTTGGGGGGCAGATACGCAGTATTTT
TRBJ2-7 | TRBV11-1 | few | TRBD1 | CASSLASGQGAYEQYF | TGTGCCAGCAGCTTAGCGTCGGGACAGGGGGCTTACGAGCAGTACTTC
TRBJ2-7 | TRBV7-3 | - | - | CASSSREMPYEQYF | TGTGCCAGCAGCTCAAGGGAGATGCCCTACGAGCAGTACTTC
TRBJ2-2 | TRBV5-1 | - | - | CASSLVPGLTGELFF | TGCGCCAGCAGCTTGGTGCCAGGTCTCACCGGGGAGCTGTTTTTT
TRBJ1-1 | TRBV18 | - | TRBD1 | CASSLDRVDTEAFF | TGTGCCAGCTCACTCGACAGGGTCGACACTGAAGCTTTCTTT